A selection of T cell receptor beta chains follows, all from one sample in a study of T-cell reconstitution after alpha-beta-depleted transplantation in children. One entry per CDR3 protein, called by TCRdb with MiXCR from the PCR reads. The data show 70,000 to 95,000 distinct CDR3 sequences, less than 20% seen once. Material: PBMCs, mostly from graft donor cells, obtained 180 days after TCRalphabeta/CD19-depleted stem cell transplant. These receptors came from a male patient between 2 and 10 years old who had a stem cell transplant for acute lymphoblastic leukemia, so the T cells may come from the graft donor. CDR3s include the opening cysteine and the closing phenylalanine or tryptophan. Each record gives: D gene, V gene, clone size, J gene, CDR3 protein, CDR3 DNA. D genes are given only for firm matches. Not all rows give a size; the values are once, few, many and, for expanded clones, a class.

d_call: NA
v_call: TRBV5-1
clone_size: few
j_call: TRBJ1-2
cdr3_aa: CASSLVFAGALEANYGYTF
cdr3_nt: TGCGCCAGCAGCTTGGTTTTTGCGGGGGCTCTAGAAGCTAACTATGGCTACACCTTC

d_call: NA
v_call: TRBV5-1
clone_size: many
j_call: TRBJ1-1
cdr3_aa: CASSFGEGTEAFF
cdr3_nt: TGCGCCAGCAGCTTCGGGGAAGGCACTGAAGCTTTCTTT

d_call: NA
v_call: TRBV7-7
clone_size: few
j_call: TRBJ1-1
cdr3_aa: CASSLDGRDFSGWTEAFF
cdr3_nt: TGTGCCAGCAGCTTAGATGGCAGGGACTTCTCGGGGTGGACTGAAGCTTTCTTT

d_call: TRBD2
v_call: TRBV7-9
clone_size: NA
j_call: TRBJ2-7
cdr3_aa: CASSRTSGGISYEQYF
cdr3_nt: TGTGCCAGCAGCCGCACTAGCGGGGGAATCTCCTACGAGCAGTACTTC

d_call: NA
v_call: TRBV5-1
clone_size: few
j_call: TRBJ2-2
cdr3_aa: CASSLRAGANTGELFF
cdr3_nt: TGCGCCAGCAGCTTGAGGGCAGGGGCTAACACCGGGGAGCTGTTTTTT

d_call: NA
v_call: TRBV7-2
clone_size: NA
j_call: TRBJ2-3
cdr3_aa: CASSTRLGTDTQYF
cdr3_nt: TGTGCCAGCAGCACCCGACTCGGCACAGATACGCAGTATTTT

d_call: NA
v_call: TRBV5-8
clone_size: few
j_call: TRBJ1-5
cdr3_aa: CASAGGHSNQPQHF
cdr3_nt: TGTGCCAGCGCGGGCGGCCATAGCAATCAGCCCCAGCATTTT

d_call: TRBD1
v_call: TRBV5-6
clone_size: NA
j_call: TRBJ1-2
cdr3_aa: CASSIGTGLLFFYGYTF
cdr3_nt: TGTGCCAGCAGCATTGGGACAGGGCTTTTATTCTTCTATGGCTACACCTTC

d_call: TRBD2
v_call: TRBV7-2
clone_size: NA
j_call: TRBJ2-7
cdr3_aa: CASSAGLAGGCSYEQYF
cdr3_nt: TGTGCCAGCAGCGCTGGACTAGCGGGGGGGTGCTCCTACGAGCAGTACTTC

d_call: NA
v_call: TRBV15
clone_size: many
j_call: TRBJ1-5
cdr3_aa: CATSRGQNQPQHF
cdr3_nt: TGTGCCACCAGCAGGGGACAAAATCAGCCCCAGCATTTT

d_call: NA
v_call: TRBV20-1
clone_size: NA
j_call: TRBJ2-3
cdr3_aa: CSARSSTVTDTQYF
cdr3_nt: TGCAGTGCTAGATCTTCGACTGTTACAGATACGCAGTATTTT

d_call: NA
v_call: TRBV12-3/TRBV12-4
clone_size: NA
j_call: TRBJ2-1
cdr3_aa: CASSFGHEQFF
cdr3_nt: TGTGCCAGCAGTTTCGGGCATGAGCAGTTCTTC

d_call: NA
v_call: TRBV10-1
clone_size: few
j_call: TRBJ2-2
cdr3_aa: CASSEIIGGLNTGELFF
cdr3_nt: TGCGCCAGCAGTGAAATTATAGGGGGGCTAAACACCGGGGAGCTGTTTTTT

d_call: NA
v_call: TRBV7-2
clone_size: NA
j_call: TRBJ2-6
cdr3_aa: CASRTTDNYSGANVLTF
cdr3_nt: TGTGCCAGCAGAACAACAGATAATTACTCTGGGGCCAACGTCCTGACTTTC

d_call: NA
v_call: TRBV12-3/TRBV12-4
clone_size: once
j_call: TRBJ1-1
cdr3_aa: CASSLFQTGMAEAFF
cdr3_nt: TGTGCCAGCAGTTTGTTCCAAACAGGGATGGCTGAAGCTTTCTTT

d_call: NA
v_call: TRBV5-1
clone_size: few
j_call: TRBJ1-1
cdr3_aa: CASSLAGSGGFGMNTEAFF
cdr3_nt: TGCGCCAGCAGCTTGGCGGGTAGTGGGGGTTTCGGCATGAACACTGAAGCTTTCTTT

d_call: NA
v_call: TRBV5-8
clone_size: NA
j_call: TRBJ1-2
cdr3_aa: CAMAPGGAYGYTF
cdr3_nt: TGTGCCATGGCCCCGGGGGGAGCCTATGGCTACACCTTC

d_call: NA
v_call: TRBV27
clone_size: few
j_call: TRBJ1-5
cdr3_aa: CASSLGGKQPQHF
cdr3_nt: TGTGCCAGCAGTTTAGGGGGGAAACAGCCCCAGCATTTT

d_call: TRBD1
v_call: TRBV6-1
clone_size: NA
j_call: TRBJ2-3
cdr3_aa: CASSLTGGYGTDTQYF
cdr3_nt: TGTGCCAGCAGCCTGACAGGGGGATACGGCACAGATACGCAGTATTTT

d_call: TRBD2
v_call: TRBV11-2
clone_size: few
j_call: TRBJ2-2
cdr3_aa: CASSLIGLAGLNTGELFF
cdr3_nt: TGTGCCAGCAGCTTAATAGGACTAGCGGGGTTAAACACCGGGGAGCTGTTTTTT